This T cell receptor (beta chain) comes out of a study of T cells in Graves' hyperthyroidism and ophthalmopathy. Uncontrolled infection, other autoimmune disease, pregnancy and lactation each barred patients from inclusion. RNA transcripts were the template for amplifying TCR beta CDR3 regions. The TCR CDR3 was amplified in a first-round RT-PCR using the HTBI primer set. In TCRdb, the multiplex PCR reads were re-called with MiXCR into one record per CDR3 protein. The sample consists of around 400,000 distinct CDR3 sequences, about 12% of them appearing once. The length of the CDR3 is 12 residues. V was trimmed by 4 bases and J by 7 bases, leaving 11 bases between them. Per the germline V gene, CDR1 is MDHEN and CDR2 is SYDVKM. This clonotype occurred many times.

Material: blood. The genes are TRBV28 and TRBJ2-7; no definite D call. This sequence was found in a young woman with Graves' hyperthyroidism. The CDR3 here is CASSSSRVEQYF. Here the CDR3 DNA reads TGTGCCAGCAGTTCCTCAAGGGTAGAGCAGTACTTC.